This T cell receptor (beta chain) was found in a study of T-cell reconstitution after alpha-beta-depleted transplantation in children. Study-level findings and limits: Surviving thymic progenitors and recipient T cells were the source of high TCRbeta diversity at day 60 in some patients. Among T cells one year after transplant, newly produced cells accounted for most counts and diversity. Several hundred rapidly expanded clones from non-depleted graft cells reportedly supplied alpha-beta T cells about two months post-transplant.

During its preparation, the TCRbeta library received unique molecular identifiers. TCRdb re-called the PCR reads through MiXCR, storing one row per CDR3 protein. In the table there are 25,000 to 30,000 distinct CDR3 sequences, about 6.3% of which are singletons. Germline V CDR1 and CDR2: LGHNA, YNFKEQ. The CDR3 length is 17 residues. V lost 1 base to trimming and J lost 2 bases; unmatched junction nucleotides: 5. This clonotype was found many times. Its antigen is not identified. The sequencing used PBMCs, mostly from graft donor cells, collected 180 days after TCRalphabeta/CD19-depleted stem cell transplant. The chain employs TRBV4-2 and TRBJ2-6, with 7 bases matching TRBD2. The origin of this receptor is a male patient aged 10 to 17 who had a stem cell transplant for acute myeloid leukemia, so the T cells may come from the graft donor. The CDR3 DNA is TGTGCCAGCAGCCAAGGGGGCGGGAGAGCTGGGGCCAACGTCCTGACTTTC. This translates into CASSQGGGRAGANVLTF.